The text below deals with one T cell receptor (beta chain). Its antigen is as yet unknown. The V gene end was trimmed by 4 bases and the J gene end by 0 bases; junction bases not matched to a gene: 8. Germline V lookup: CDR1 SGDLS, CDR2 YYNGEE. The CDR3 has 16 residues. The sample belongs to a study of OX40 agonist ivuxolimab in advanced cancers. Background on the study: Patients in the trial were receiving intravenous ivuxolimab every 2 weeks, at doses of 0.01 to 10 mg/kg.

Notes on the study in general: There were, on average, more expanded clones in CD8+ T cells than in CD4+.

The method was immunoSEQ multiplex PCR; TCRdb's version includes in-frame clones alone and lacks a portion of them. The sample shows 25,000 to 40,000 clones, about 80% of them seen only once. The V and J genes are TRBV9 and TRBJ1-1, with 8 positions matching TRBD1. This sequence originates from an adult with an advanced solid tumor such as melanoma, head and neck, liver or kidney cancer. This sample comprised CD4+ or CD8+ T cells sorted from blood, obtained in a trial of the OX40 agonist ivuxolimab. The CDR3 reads CASSPSGGTLNTEAFF. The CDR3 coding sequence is TGTGCCAGCAGCCCTTCAGGGGGCACCCTGAACACTGAAGCTTTCTTT.